This T cell receptor (beta chain) was identified in a study of blood T cells in healthy people across ages. Study-level findings and limits: When one million T cells were used, diversity estimates were thought to be underestimates.

Points on this clonotype: The antigen is not known.

Every donor provided roughly 10 milliliters of peripheral blood. This CDR3 has 15 amino acids. Germline CDR1 SGHTA, CDR2 FQGNSA. J was trimmed by 2 bases and V by 5 bases; bases with no gene match: 7. A second PCR of about 6 to 12 cycles used a sample-barcoded 5' primer and a J-beta primer mix. Sequencing recovered at least 2.5 million CDR3-containing paired-end reads from each sample. TCRdb reprocessed the 5' RACE reads with MiXCR, giving one entry per CDR3 protein. The table shows over 1,500,000 distinct CDR3 sequences, with 40% to 55% occurring only once. The chain recombines TRBV7-2 with TRBJ2-5, with TRBD2 matching over 8 bases. This receptor was identified in a woman in her thirties or forties in good health. The specimen was blood. The CDR3 DNA reads as TGTGCCAGCAGCCGTACTGGGACTAGTCAAGAGACCCAGTACTTC. It yields the protein CASSRTGTSQETQYF.